Sequencing of this T cell receptor beta chain was carried out in a study of blood T cell repertoires in COVID-19. Study in general: Spain, Italy and the United States supplied samples that represented acute and convalescent COVID-19. Sources were T cells, B-cell-depleted T cells, or PBMCs; the material itself was cDNA or gDNA.

V shed 4 bases and J shed 9 bases, with 16 bases lying between them. CDR3 size: 14 residues. CDR1 is LNHDA, CDR2 SQIVND, per germline (reference sequence). Original methodology: Amplification of reference gene primers provided the estimated nucleated cell counts. Produced via immunoSEQ multiplex PCR; TCRdb's table is partial and in-frame only. The V and J calls and clone size were taken over from that table, and D and trimming were inferred from the DNA. Found here are roughly 92,000 clones, around 80% of them singletons; the top ten hold approximately 34%. The TCR originated in a woman of 80 years or more with active or convalescent COVID-19. The specimen sequenced was peripheral blood. This sequence joins TRBV19 and TRBJ2-1; D may be TRBD1 (5 bases). CDR3 protein: CASSSLSLDTEQFF. Here the CDR3 DNA reads TGTGCCAGTAGTAGCCTATCTTTGGACACTGAGCAGTTCTTC. The entire variable domain, with the rest obtained from reference TRBV19 and TRBJ2-1, is as follows: DGGITQSPKYLFRKEGQNVTLSCEQNLNHDAMYWYRQDPGQGLRLIYYSQIVNDFQKGDIAEGYSVSREKKESFPLTVTSAQKNPTAFYLCASSSLSLDTEQFFGPGTRLTVL.